This T cell receptor (beta chain) stems from a study of cytomegalovirus exposure and HLA in healthy donors. The primer mix had 60 Vbeta and 13 Jbeta primers. Sequencing used immunoSEQ multiplex PCR; TCRdb keeps in-frame clones, though not all of them. The sample's table shows over 60,000 clones. Study outcomes and limitations: With later analysis, a missense DCLRE1C variant became linked to TCR beta V- and J-gene trimming. Previous analysis showed most TCR beta V segments were productive about 87% or about 30% of the time. According to the study, around 180 TCR beta chains were cytomegalovirus-associated. A later analysis found that most CMV-associated TCR beta chains appeared HLA-restricted.

The CDR3 has 18 amino acids. V dropped 0 bases and J dropped 4; count of bases not matched to a gene: 11. Germline V CDR1 and CDR2: SGDLS, YYNGEE. On this clone itself: Its target is not known.

The sequence derives from a female donor in good health and CMV-seropositive. The sample taken for sequencing was PBMCs. The chain joins TRBV9 to TRBJ1-1; the match to TRBD1 covers 11 bases. The chain's CDR3 is CASSVGTGGAVLGTEAFF. The CDR3 DNA sequence: TGTGCCAGCAGCGTAGGGACAGGGGGCGCGGTGTTGGGCACTGAAGCTTTCTTT.